Sequencing of this TCR beta chain was carried out in a study of PD-1 blockade in classical Hodgkin lymphoma. For the study at large: Patients received nivolumab 3 mg/kg intravenously every 2 weeks. Overall study results and limits: The CD4+ diversity rise by C4D1 was clearest in complete responders.

Relapse was seen in all patients after autologous stem cell transplantation, and brentuximab vedotin exposure was variable. Assay: immunoSEQ multiplex PCR; the TCRdb copy retains only in-frame clones and omits some. Here the sample spans 37,000 or so clones, around 88% being singletons. The CDR3 is 16 amino acids. The V gene's germline CDR1 is SGHAT and CDR2 FQNNGV. With 5 bases removed from V and 0 bases from J, the gap between germline ends came to 11 bases. Details on this clone: Its antigen is as yet unknown.

Source: peripheral blood mononuclear cells (PBMCs), taken before the second cycle of nivolumab. The source is a human donor with classical Hodgkin lymphoma. The rearrangement joins TRBV11-2 to TRBJ2-6; D possibly corresponds to TRBD2 (7 bases). CDR3 amino acids: CASSRGGVSGANVLTF. DNA for the CDR3: TGTGCCAGCAGCCGAGGGGGGGTCTCTGGGGCCAACGTCCTGACTTTC.